This T cell receptor (beta chain) was recorded in a study of CD8+CD57+ T cells in acquired aplastic anemia. Turning to the study itself: Sorting CD4+ and CD8+ cells gave DNA averaging approximately 3 ug.

Using genomic DNA as the template, TCR beta VDJ and CDR3 profiling was carried out. TCRdb reprocessed the reads with MiXCR, giving one entry per CDR3 protein. The sample lists 130,000 or so distinct CDR3 sequences, 50% to 70% seen once, with 29% in the top ten. In this sample, this clonotype turned up once. The antigen remains undetermined. Just one base apart from a much larger clone, this may be a read error. Germline V gene lookup returns CDR1 LNHDA and CDR2 SQIVND (reference sequence). The CDR3 has 15 residues. Previously, flow cytometry had revealed CD8+CD57+ cell expansion in the patients chosen for sequencing. Every patient had severe acquired aplastic anemia. Study outcomes and limitations: The study identified almost 30 CD8+ CDR3 sequences shared by patients and controls. Significant differences in CD8+ Simpson's diversity were not observed between patients and controls.

The source of this sequence is a human donor with aplastic anemia. The specimen was sorted CD4+, CD8+, or CD8+CD57+ T cells (not recorded which) from PBMCs. The J gene is TRBJ1-4, the V gene TRBV19; tentative D call: TRBD1 (6 bases). Here the CDR3 reads CASSISGATNERLFF. CDR3 nucleotide sequence: TGTGCCAGTAGTATCTCAGGGGCAACTAATGAAAGACTGTTTTTT.